Shown below are 10 T cell receptor beta chains from a single sample sequenced in a study of CD8+CD57+ T cells in acquired aplastic anemia. The template used for profiling TCR beta VDJ and CDR3 was genomic DNA. Each CDR3 protein gets one entry after TCRdb re-called the reads with MiXCR. The sample has about 110,000 distinct CDR3 sequences; 51% are singletons. Material for sequencing was sorted CD4+, CD8+, or CD8+CD57+ T cells (not recorded which) from PBMCs. These receptor sequences come from a human donor in good health, serving as a control.

There are many counts of this clonotype. The chain is built from TRBV3-1 and TRBJ2-5, with D possibly matching TRBD1 (5 bases). The V end lost 1 base, the J end lost 5 bases, and 17 bases lay between the germline ends. The CDR3 is made up of 16 amino acids. The germline CDR1 and CDR2 sequences are LGHDT and YNNKEL (reference sequence). CDR3 in amino acids: CASSQVKDNGEETQYF. The CDR3 bases are TGTGCCAGCAGCCAAGTGAAGGACAACGGAGAGGAGACCCAGTACTTC.

The chain uses TRBV12-3 or TRBV12-4 and TRBJ1-1; D is undetermined. V was shortened by 5 bases and J by 5 bases, with 12 bases between the two germline ends. The CDR3 is made up of 13 amino acids. The CDR3 loop reads CASSVMGRTEAFF. CDR3 in DNA: TGTGCCAGCAGTGTCATGGGTCGGACTGAAGCTTTCTTT.

This clonotype was counted many times. V usage is TRBV6-1 and J usage is TRBJ2-4; D perhaps matches TRBD1 (6 bases). From germline, CDR1 is MNHNS and CDR2 SASEGT. This CDR3 contains 16 residues. V was clipped by 5 bases and J by 5 bases, with 19 bases between them. Written as DNA, the CDR3 is TGTGCCAGCAGTCCTCGGGACACGGGATGGGAAAACATTCAGTACTTC. It specifies CASSPRDTGWENIQYF.

V usage is TRBV25-1 and J usage is TRBJ2-7; tentative D call: TRBD1 (5 bases). Trimming cost V 6 bases and J 6 bases, with 15 bases left between them. The germline V gene encodes CDR1 MGHDK and CDR2 SYGVNS. The length of the CDR3 is 13 residues. The CDR3 loop reads CASRRGAWAEQYF. The CDR3 DNA is TGTGCCAGCAGAAGGGGCGCTTGGGCCGAGCAGTACTTC.

The table lists this clonotype with many counts. The rearrangement joins TRBV6-1 to TRBJ1-2; TRBD1 might be the D (6 bases). Germline values: CDR1 MNHNS, CDR2 SASEGT. CDR3 length: 16 amino acids. Between the trimmed V and J ends, which lost 7 bases and 3 bases, there was a span of 21 bases. CDR3 amino acids: CASTNEGGPRYYGYTF. The CDR3 coding sequence is TGTGCCAGCACCAACGAGGGGGGACCACGTTACTATGGCTACACCTTC.

This clonotype appeared once. The CDR3 nucleotides read TGTGCCAGCAGGGGGCAGTTCAGGGTTAACTATGGCTACACCTTC. Translation: CASRGQFRVNYGYTF. The chain is built from TRBV6-1 and TRBJ1-2; maybe TRBD1 (5 bases). Germline CDR1 reads MNHNS; CDR2 reads SASEGT. The CDR3 is made up of 15 amino acids. V lost 6 bases and J 1 base, leaving 15 bases between the germline ends.

This clonotype was counted many times. V and J are TRBV5-5 and TRBJ2-1, with TRBD2 as a possible D gene (5 bases). Per germline, CDR1 SGHKS and CDR2 YYEKEE (reference sequence). V lost 0 bases and J 7 bases, leaving 8 bases between the germline ends. The CDR3 consists of 13 residues. The CDR3 sequence: CASSLVAKNEQFF. The DNA for the CDR3 is TGTGCCAGCAGCTTGGTAGCGAAGAATGAGCAGTTCTTC.

With regard to this clonotype: This may stem from a read error, because a much larger clone lies one nucleotide away. V and J are TRBV25-1 and TRBJ2-1, with 9 positions matching TRBD2. The CDR3 runs 14 residues. Germline V gives CDR1 MGHDK, CDR2 SYGVNS. V lost 6 bases, J lost 9 bases, and 9 bases stayed unmatched. As DNA, the CDR3 is TGTGCCAGCAGAGGGGCGGGGGGGCTAAGTGAGCAGTTCTTC. Translated, it gives CASRGAGGLSEQFF.

The chain is built from TRBV20-1 and TRBJ1-5; D unresolved. Germline lookup yields CDR1 DFQATT and CDR2 SNEGSKA (reference sequence). V gave up 0 bases and J gave up 2 bases, with 14 bases separating them. The CDR3 extends over 16 amino acids. The CDR3 region is CSARDRAKLGNQPQHF. The CDR3 region has the DNA TGCAGTGCTAGAGATCGGGCGAAACTTGGCAATCAGCCCCAGCATTTT.

This clonotype was picked up many times. This sequence joins TRBV27 and TRBJ2-5; the match to TRBD1 covers 7 bases. This CDR3 has 14 residues. V lost 4 bases and J lost 5; bases outside the gene matches: 7. Germline lookup yields CDR1 MNHEY and CDR2 SMNVEV (reference sequence). DNA for the CDR3: TGTGCCAGCAGTTCGTCGGACAGGACGGAGACCCAGTACTTC. Translated, it gives CASSSSDRTETQYF.